A single TCR beta chain is shown here with its context. The CDR3 goes on 3 residues after the read ends, and that part is filled in from the germline J gene. The sample comes from a study of T cells in women clearing cervical HPV infection. From germline, CDR1 is SNHLY and CDR2 FYNNEI. Trimming removed 8 bases from V and 4 bases from J, with 17 bases in between. This CDR3 is built from 15 residues. Profiled with immunoSEQ multiplex PCR; TCRdb holds only in-frame clones, not every one. Its table lists about 36,000 clones. Sequenced sample: blood buffy coat. This TCR derives from a woman between 18 and 70 years old with a cervical HPV16 infection that either progressed to CIN3+ or cleared (not recorded which). The chain has TRBV2 and TRBJ2-2, with a tentative D call TRBD2 (5 bases). The sequenced CDR3 bases are TGTGCCAGCCACAGTCGGTCCGGAGGCACCGGGGAG. It yields the protein CASHSRSGGTGE. The CDR3 reads in full as CASHSRSGGTGELFF.